The clone carrying this TCR beta chain has ten or more counts. Its antigen is not known. The CDR3 is 16 amino acids. In germline, CDR1 is MNHNS, CDR2 SASEGT. The junction had 6 bases not matched to a gene; V was cut back by 6 bases and J by 0 bases. This sample is drawn from a study of response to subunit inactivated influenza vaccine. Whole-study results and caveats: Authors suggested few new T cells are recruited by each seasonal influenza vaccination.

A single record per CDR3 protein comes from TCRdb applying MiXCR to the RT-PCR reads. The data show approximately 500,000 distinct CDR3 sequences, with 10% to 15% seen just once and roughly 14% held by the top ten. J is TRBJ1-5 and V is TRBV6-1, with 9 bases identical to TRBD1. The TCR comes from a man aged 45-65 years who received an inactivated influenza vaccine. The starting material was PBMCs from blood, obtained more than 35 days after vaccination. CDR3 sequence: CASSPRTGVSNQPQHF. The CDR3 DNA is TGTGCCAGCAGCCCCAGGACAGGGGTTAGCAATCAGCCCCAGCATTTT.